The 21 T cell receptor beta chains below come from one sample, sequenced in a study of T cell responses to AZD1222 COVID-19 vaccine. This table comes from immunoSEQ multiplex PCR, and its TCRdb copy is limited to in-frame clones, with some not included. This table has 150,000 or so clones, 92% appearing once. The sample consisted of peripheral blood, taken 28 days after the second AZD1222 dose. The source is an adult who received the AZD1222 COVID-19 vaccine.

The rearrangement joins TRBV28 to TRBJ2-3, with 10 bases matching TRBD1. This CDR3 is built from 13 residues. The trim removed 3 bases at V and 14 bases at J, leaving 8 bases unmatched. Germline CDR1 and CDR2: MDHEN and SYDVKM. DNA of the CDR3: TGTGCCAGCAGTTTTGGACAGGGGGACCCGCCGTATTTT. Its protein is CASSFGQGDPPYF.

The V call is TRBV27, the J call TRBJ1-1; 7 bases match TRBD1. This CDR3 is built from 13 residues. V was clipped by 10 bases and J by 5 bases; unmatched bases: 10. From germline, CDR1 is MNHEY and CDR2 SMNVEV (reference sequence). The CDR3 region has the DNA TGTGCCATTGCGACAGGGTCCGGTACTGAAGCTTTCTTT. It encodes CAIATGSGTEAFF.

There are a few counts of this clone. The chain uses TRBV5-4 and TRBJ1-2; no clear D. This CDR3 region has 14 residues. V was pared by 1 base and J by 6 bases, with 13 bases between. Looked up from germline, CDR1 is SGHNT and CDR2 is YYREEE (reference sequence). CDR3 sequence reads: CASSLIQPGNGYTF. In DNA, the CDR3 is TGTGCCAGCAGCTTGATACAGCCAGGAAATGGCTACACCTTC.

This chain connects TRBV12-3 or TRBV12-4 to TRBJ2-4, with a tentative D call TRBD1 (5 bases). The CDR3 totals 12 residues. V was clipped by 5 bases and J by 3 bases, with 5 bases between them. CDR3: CASSRGKNIQYF. The CDR3 DNA reads TGTGCCAGCAGTAGGGGCAAAAACATTCAGTACTTC.

Comment on this clone: Other DNA sequences of this sample code for an identical CDR3. The chain is built from TRBV27 and TRBJ1-2; 9 bases are shared with TRBD1. Germline trimming cut 3 bases from V and 2 bases from J; bases unmatched to any gene: 1. Germline CDR1 reads MNHEY; CDR2 reads SMNVEV (reference sequence). This CDR3 region has 14 residues. As DNA, the CDR3 is TGTGCCAGCAGTTTGGGACAGGGAAACTATGGCTACACCTTC. Its translation is CASSLGQGNYGYTF.

The rearrangement uses TRBV11-2 and TRBJ2-1; tentative D call: TRBD2 (5 bases). V lost 5 bases and J lost 2, with 10 bases in between. Germline CDR1 is SGHAT and CDR2 is FQNNGV. There are 14 residues in the CDR3. The CDR3: CASSTKRTYNEQFF. The CDR3 DNA follows: TGTGCCAGCAGCACAAAGCGGACCTACAATGAGCAGTTCTTC.

Turning to this clone: This sample also contains other DNA sequences that code for the same CDR3. CDR3 coding DNA: TGTGCCAGCTCACCTGGACAGGGAAACTATGGCTACACCTTC. Translating gives CASSPGQGNYGYTF. The V and J genes are TRBV18 and TRBJ1-2, with 8 nucleotides matching TRBD1. Trimming removed 3 bases from V and 2 bases from J; junction bases left unmatched: 2. The CDR3 contains 14 residues. Germline loops: CDR1 KGHSH, CDR2 LQKENI. Supplemented by reference TRBV18 and TRBJ1-2, the full variable domain reads NAGVMQNPRHLVRRRGQEARLRCSPMKGHSHVYWYRQLPEEGLKFMVYLQKENIIDESGMPKERFSAEFPKEGPSILRIQQVVRGDSAAYFCASSPGQGNYGYTFGSGTRLTVV.

The gene calls are TRBV19 and TRBJ2-2; TRBD1 agrees at 11 bases. The CDR3 covers 16 residues. The germline gives CDR1 LNHDA, CDR2 SQIVND (reference sequence). Losses at the gene ends were 4 bases for V and 1 base for J; bases not matched to a gene: 2. The CDR3 spells CASSRTGGGNTGELFF. In nucleotides, the CDR3 is TGTGCCAGTAGTAGGACAGGGGGCGGGAACACCGGGGAGCTGTTTTTT.

The gene calls are TRBV5-4 and TRBJ2-5; 8 bases line up with TRBD1. V lost 1 base, J lost 4 bases, and 6 bases stayed unmatched. The CDR3 extends over 15 amino acids. CDR1 is SGHNT, CDR2 YYREEE, per germline (reference sequence). In DNA, the CDR3 is TGTGCCAGCAGCTTGCAGGGGGCCTCGGGAGAGACCCAGTACTTC. Its protein is CASSLQGASGETQYF.

About this clone: The junction departs from germline at one end; a sequencing error may be responsible. The V gene is TRBV27, the J gene TRBJ2-1, with 11 nucleotides matching TRBD2. Germline lookup yields CDR1 MNHEY and CDR2 SMNVEV (reference sequence). The CDR3 consists of 12 residues. In nucleotides, the CDR3 is TGTGCCAGCAGTCCGCCGGGACTAGCGGAAGTCTTC. Translating gives CASSPPGLAEVF.

This clone was seen just once. The chain carries TRBV29-1 and TRBJ1-1; TRBD1 agrees at 7 bases. The CDR3 is made up of 11 amino acids. Germline CDR1 SQVTM, CDR2 ANQGSEA. The junction had 5 bases not matched to a gene; V was cut back by 7 bases and J by 6 bases. In DNA form, the CDR3 reads TGCAGCGCGACAGGGCGGGCTGAAGCTTTCTTT. It is translated as CSATGRAEAFF.

The chain carries TRBV2 and TRBJ2-5, with D tentatively TRBD1 (6 bases). CDR3 length: 16 residues. Germline lookup yields CDR1 SNHLY and CDR2 FYNNEI. V was pared by 5 bases and J by 5 bases, with 21 bases between. The CDR3 spells CASSFNSGHMRETQYF. CDR3 in DNA: TGTGCCAGCAGTTTCAACTCGGGACACATGAGGGAGACCCAGTACTTC.

The chain uses TRBV5-1 and TRBJ1-2; D unresolved. CDR3 size: 13 residues. V lost 0 bases and J lost 8, with 11 bases in between. Germline V CDR1 and CDR2: SGHRS, YFSETQ. Written as DNA, the CDR3 is TGCGCCAGCAGCTTGGTAGGAGGTTCAGGCTACACCTTC. Translation gives CASSLVGGSGYTF.

The chain is built from TRBV27 and TRBJ2-1, with 7 bases matching TRBD2. This CDR3 is 14 amino acids long. V dropped 8 bases and J dropped 6; count of bases not matched to a gene: 10. The germline gives CDR1 MNHEY, CDR2 SMNVEV (reference sequence). The CDR3 sequence is CASSRDPGGNEQFF. The CDR3 bases are TGTGCCAGCTCCCGAGACCCGGGGGGCAATGAGCAGTTCTTC.

The chain carries TRBV18 and TRBJ1-2; 8 nucleotides align to TRBD1. V was pared by 3 bases and J by 2 bases, with 5 bases of the junction left unmatched. The CDR3 is 15 residues long. Looked up from germline, CDR1 is KGHSH and CDR2 is LQKENI. The CDR3 bases are TGTGCCAGCTCACCCCTCGGGACAGGAAACTATGGCTACACCTTC. Protein sequence: CASSPLGTGNYGYTF.

The chain employs TRBV20-1 and TRBJ2-7; a possible D gene is TRBD2 (5 bases). There are 14 residues in the CDR3. The germline V gene encodes CDR1 DFQATT and CDR2 SNEGSKA (reference sequence). Trimming stripped 3 bases from V and 0 bases from J, with 12 bases between. CDR3: CSASSQRNSYEQYF. The CDR3 DNA is TGCAGTGCTAGTTCTCAGCGGAACTCCTACGAGCAGTACTTC.

The CDR3 is CAWSIIAGPRGEQFF. DNA of the CDR3: TGTGCCTGGAGTATTATAGCGGGTCCTAGGGGTGAGCAGTTCTTC. J is TRBJ2-1 and V is TRBV30; 7 positions agree with TRBD2. The CDR3 consists of 15 residues. From germline, CDR1 is GTSNPN and CDR2 SVGIG (reference sequence). The ends lost 2 bases at V and 9 bases at J; junction bases unmatched: 13.

This chain joins TRBV19 and TRBJ2-1; 7 nucleotides line up with TRBD1. This CDR3 has 17 amino acids. Trimming at V came to 4 bases and at J to 2 bases, leaving 11 bases not matched to a gene. The germline V gene has CDR1 LNHDA and CDR2 SQIVND (reference sequence). The CDR3 sequence: CASSNAPRGMAYNEQFF. CDR3 nucleotide sequence: TGTGCCAGTAGTAACGCCCCCAGGGGGATGGCCTACAATGAGCAGTTCTTC.

The chain carries TRBV19 and TRBJ1-5; a weak D match, TRBD1 (6 bases). The germline gives CDR1 LNHDA, CDR2 SQIVND (reference sequence). Between the trimmed V and J ends, which lost 6 bases and 2 bases, there was a span of 14 bases. This CDR3 region has 15 residues. CDR3 sequence reads: CASRGAGDGNQPQHF. The CDR3 region has the DNA TGTGCCAGTAGGGGAGCAGGGGACGGCAATCAGCCCCAGCATTTT.

J is TRBJ2-5 and V is TRBV7-2, with 7 bases aligning to TRBD1. The CDR3 is 15 residues long. Germline V gene lookup returns CDR1 SGHTA and CDR2 FQGNSA. The ends lost 2 bases at V and 1 base at J; junction bases unmatched: 4. CDR3 protein: CASSLRGQRQETQYF. The CDR3 DNA sequence: TGTGCCAGCAGCTTAAGGGGACAGCGCCAAGAGACCCAGTACTTC.

The genes are TRBV24-1 and TRBJ2-2, with D unresolved. The CDR3 totals 14 residues. Per germline, CDR1 KGHDR and CDR2 SFDVKD. V shed 3 bases and J shed 6 bases, with 10 bases lying between them. The CDR3 reads CATSDDPTPGELFF. The CDR3 bases are TGTGCCACCAGTGATGACCCGACGCCCGGGGAGCTGTTTTTT.